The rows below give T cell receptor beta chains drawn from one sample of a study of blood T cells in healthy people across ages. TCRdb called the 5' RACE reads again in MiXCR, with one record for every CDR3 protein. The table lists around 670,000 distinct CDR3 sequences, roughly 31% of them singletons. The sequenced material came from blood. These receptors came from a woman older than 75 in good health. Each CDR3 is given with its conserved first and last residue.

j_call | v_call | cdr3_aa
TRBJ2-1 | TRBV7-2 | CASSLSYGEQFF
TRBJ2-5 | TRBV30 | CAWRDPHRGGETQYF
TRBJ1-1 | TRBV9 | CASSAGTHEGTEAFF
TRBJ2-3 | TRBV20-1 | CSAGGGLAGGGTDTQYF
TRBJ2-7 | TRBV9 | CASSVRRGRSYEQYF
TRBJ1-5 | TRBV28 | CASTIGGSGRNQPQHF
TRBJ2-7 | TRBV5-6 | CASRYEGGEQYF
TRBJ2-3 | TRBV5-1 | CASSGLAGTDAQYF
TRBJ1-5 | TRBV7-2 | CASSLVSGQNQPQHF
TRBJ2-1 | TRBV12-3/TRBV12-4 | CASSFRGRRGAEQFF
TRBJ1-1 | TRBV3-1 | CASTMAGGTGPLNTEAFF
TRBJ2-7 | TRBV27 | CASSPRTSGGLLSYEQYF
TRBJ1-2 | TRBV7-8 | CASSPPWGQGIYGYTF
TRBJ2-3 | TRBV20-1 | CSASPTGGGEFAEDTQYF
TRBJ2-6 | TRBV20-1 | CSARDRRKSGANVLTF
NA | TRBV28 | CASSSGQHKETQYF
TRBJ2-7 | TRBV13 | CASSLSGTGLYEQYF
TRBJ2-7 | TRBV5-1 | CASRNVMRQGSEQYF
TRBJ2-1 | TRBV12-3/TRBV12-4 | CASSLEGGLRDNEQFF
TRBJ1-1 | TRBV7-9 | CASSLDGRALGEAFF
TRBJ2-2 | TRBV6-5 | CASSLTGLGTGELFF
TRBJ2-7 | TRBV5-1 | CASSSGGRSEQYF
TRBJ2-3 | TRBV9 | CASSVANQAVTDTQYF
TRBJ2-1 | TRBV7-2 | CASSLARNEQFF
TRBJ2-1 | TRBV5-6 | CASSALAGRYNEQFF
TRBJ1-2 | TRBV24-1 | CATSDPWAQSYTF
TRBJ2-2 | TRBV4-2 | CASSQAGGGHTGELFF
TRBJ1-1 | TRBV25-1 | CASSGPGGKMSTEAFF
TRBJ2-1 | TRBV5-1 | CASSPTVSGGVAEQFF
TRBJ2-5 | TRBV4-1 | CASSQVGPPVSETQYF
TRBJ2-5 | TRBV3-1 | CASSLSGQAQETQYF
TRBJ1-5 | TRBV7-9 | CASSDRGGANQPQHF
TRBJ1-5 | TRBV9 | CASSGTGGSQPQHF
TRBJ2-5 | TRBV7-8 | CASRIAGQETQYF
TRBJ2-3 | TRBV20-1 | CSARQTGTSGGVSLTDTQYF
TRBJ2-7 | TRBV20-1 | CSARRILAGTYEQYF
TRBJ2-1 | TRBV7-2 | CASSLGGGPRVNEQFF
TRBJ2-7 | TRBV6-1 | CASSEQGRVSYEQYF
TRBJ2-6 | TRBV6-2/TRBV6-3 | CASMGTGANVLTF
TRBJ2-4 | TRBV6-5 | CASSSRGGAKNIQYF
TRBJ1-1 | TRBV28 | CASSFLLEAFF
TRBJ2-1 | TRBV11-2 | CASSLPLRVGPYNEQFF
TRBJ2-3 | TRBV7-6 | CASSSSPNTQYF
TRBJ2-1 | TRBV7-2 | CASSLGPDNEQFF
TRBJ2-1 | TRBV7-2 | CASSLELAGGASSYNEQFF
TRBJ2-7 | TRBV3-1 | CASSPEDRGSYEQYF
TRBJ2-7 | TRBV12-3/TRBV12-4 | CASTPPGQGAYEQYF
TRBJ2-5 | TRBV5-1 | CASSYTEGARTETQYF
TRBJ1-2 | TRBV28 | CASSYSGTGERNGYTF
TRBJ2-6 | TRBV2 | CASRDYRLAGGSGANVLTF
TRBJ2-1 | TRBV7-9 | CASSLVGAGGQDEQFF
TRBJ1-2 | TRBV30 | CACMTGTNYGYTF
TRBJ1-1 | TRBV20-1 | CSAPSADRVTEAFF
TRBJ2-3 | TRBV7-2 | CASSLGPRTDTQYF
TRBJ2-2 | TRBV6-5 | CASSYDRDTGELFF
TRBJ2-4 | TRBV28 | CASSIRDSPRMAKNIQYF
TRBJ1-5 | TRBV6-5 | CASSYGVRGTQHF